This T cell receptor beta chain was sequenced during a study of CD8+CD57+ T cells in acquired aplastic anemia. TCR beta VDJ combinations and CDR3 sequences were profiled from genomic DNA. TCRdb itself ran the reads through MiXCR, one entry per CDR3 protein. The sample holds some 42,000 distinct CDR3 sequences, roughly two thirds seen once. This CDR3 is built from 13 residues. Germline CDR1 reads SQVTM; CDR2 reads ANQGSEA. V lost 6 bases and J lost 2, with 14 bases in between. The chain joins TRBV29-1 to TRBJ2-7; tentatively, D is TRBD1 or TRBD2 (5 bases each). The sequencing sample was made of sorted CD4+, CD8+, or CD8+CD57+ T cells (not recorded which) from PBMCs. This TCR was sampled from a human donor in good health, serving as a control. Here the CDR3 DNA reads TGCAGCGTGTCGGGACCCGATCCCTACGAGCAGTACTTC. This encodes CSVSGPDPYEQYF.